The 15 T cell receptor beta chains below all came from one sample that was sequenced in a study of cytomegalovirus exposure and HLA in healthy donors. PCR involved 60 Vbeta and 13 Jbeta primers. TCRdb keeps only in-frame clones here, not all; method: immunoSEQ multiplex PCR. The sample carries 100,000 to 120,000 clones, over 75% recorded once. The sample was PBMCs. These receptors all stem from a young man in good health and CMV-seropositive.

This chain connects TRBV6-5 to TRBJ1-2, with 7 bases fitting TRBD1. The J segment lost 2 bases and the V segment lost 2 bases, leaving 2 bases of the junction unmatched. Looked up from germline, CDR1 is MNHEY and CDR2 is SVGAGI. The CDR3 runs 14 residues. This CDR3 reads CASSYMGQNYGYTF. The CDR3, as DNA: TGTGCCAGCAGTTACATGGGACAGAACTATGGCTACACCTTC.

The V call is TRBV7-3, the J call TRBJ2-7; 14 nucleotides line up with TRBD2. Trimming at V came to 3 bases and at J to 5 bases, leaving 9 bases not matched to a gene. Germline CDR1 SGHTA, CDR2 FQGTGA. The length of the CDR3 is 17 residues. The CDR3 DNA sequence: TGTGCCAGCAGCTTCCCTCGACTAGCGGGGGGGACCCACGAGCAGTACTTC. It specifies CASSFPRLAGGTHEQYF. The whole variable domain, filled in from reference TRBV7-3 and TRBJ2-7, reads GAGVSQTPSNKVTEKGKYVELRCDPISGHTALYWYRQSLGQGPEFLIYFQGTGAADDSGLPNDRFFAVRPEGSVSTLKIQRTERGDSAVYLCASSFPRLAGGTHEQYFGPGTRLTVT.

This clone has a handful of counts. CDR3 loop: CASSPLMRGGGNEQFF. The CDR3 DNA reads as TGTGCCAGCAGCCCCCTGATGCGCGGGGGGGGGAATGAGCAGTTCTTC. The rearrangement uses TRBV5-6 and TRBJ2-1, with 9 bases that match TRBD2. Trimming took 4 bases from V and 7 from J; bases not matched to a gene: 12. CDR1 and CDR2 from the germline V gene are SGHDT and YYEEEE. The CDR3 is 16 amino acids.

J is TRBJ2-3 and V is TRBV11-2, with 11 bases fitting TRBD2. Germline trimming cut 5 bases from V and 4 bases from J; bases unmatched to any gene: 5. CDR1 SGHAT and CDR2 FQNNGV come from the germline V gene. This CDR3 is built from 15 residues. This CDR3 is CASSVAGGRADTQYF. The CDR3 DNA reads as TGTGCCAGCAGCGTAGCGGGGGGGAGGGCAGATACGCAGTATTTT.

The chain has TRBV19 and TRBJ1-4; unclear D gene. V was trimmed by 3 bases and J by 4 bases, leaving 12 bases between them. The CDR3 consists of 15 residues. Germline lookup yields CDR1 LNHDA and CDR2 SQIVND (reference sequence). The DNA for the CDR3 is TGTGCCAGTAGTATTGGAAGTCGGGTTAATGAAAAACTGTTTTTT. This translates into CASSIGSRVNEKLFF.

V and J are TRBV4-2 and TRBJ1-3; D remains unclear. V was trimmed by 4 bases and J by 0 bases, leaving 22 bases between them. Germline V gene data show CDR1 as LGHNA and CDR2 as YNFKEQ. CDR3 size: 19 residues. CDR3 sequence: CASSPTTRPSLSSGNTIYF. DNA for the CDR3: TGTGCCAGCAGCCCCACAACTAGACCTTCCCTCTCCTCTGGAAACACCATATATTTT.

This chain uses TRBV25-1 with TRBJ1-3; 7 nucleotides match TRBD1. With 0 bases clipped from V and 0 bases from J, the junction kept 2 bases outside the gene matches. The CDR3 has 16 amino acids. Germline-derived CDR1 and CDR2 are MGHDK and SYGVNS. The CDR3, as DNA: TGTGCCAGCAGTGAATACCCAGGGGGCTCTGGAAACACCATATATTTT. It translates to CASSEYPGGSGNTIYF.

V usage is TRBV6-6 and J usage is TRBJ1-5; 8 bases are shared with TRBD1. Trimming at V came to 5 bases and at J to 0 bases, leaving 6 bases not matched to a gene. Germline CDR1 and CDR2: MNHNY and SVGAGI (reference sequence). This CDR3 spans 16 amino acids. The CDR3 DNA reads TGTGCCAGCAGTCAGGGACAGGTCTATAGCAATCAGCCCCAGCATTTT. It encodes CASSQGQVYSNQPQHF.

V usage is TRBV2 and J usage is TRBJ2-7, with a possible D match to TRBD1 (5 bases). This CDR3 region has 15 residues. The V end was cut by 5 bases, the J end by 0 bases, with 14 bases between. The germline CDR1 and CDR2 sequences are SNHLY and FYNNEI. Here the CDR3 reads CASSPIRGSSYEQYF. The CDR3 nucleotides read TGTGCCAGCAGTCCAATTAGGGGATCCTCCTACGAGCAGTACTTC. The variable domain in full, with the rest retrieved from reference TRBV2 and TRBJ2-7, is EPEVTQTPSHQVTQMGQEVILRCVPISNHLYFYWYRQILGQKVEFLVSFYNNEISEKSEIFDDQFSVERPDGSNFTLKIRSTKLEDSAMYFCASSPIRGSSYEQYFGPGTRLTVT.

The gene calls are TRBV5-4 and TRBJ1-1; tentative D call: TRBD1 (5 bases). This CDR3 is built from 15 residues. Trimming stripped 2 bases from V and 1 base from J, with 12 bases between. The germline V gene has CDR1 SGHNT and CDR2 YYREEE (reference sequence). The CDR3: CASSFWGGWNTEAFF. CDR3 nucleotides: TGTGCCAGCAGCTTTTGGGGGGGATGGAACACTGAAGCTTTCTTT.

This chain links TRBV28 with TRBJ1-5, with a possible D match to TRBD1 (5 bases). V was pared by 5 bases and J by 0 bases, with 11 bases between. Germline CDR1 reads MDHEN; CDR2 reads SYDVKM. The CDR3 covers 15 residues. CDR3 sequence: CASSRQLYSNQPQHF. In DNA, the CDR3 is TGTGCCAGCAGTAGACAGCTCTATAGCAATCAGCCCCAGCATTTT. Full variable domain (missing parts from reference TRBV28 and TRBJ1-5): DVKVTQSSRYLVKRTGEKVFLECVQDMDHENMFWYRQDPGLGLRLIYFSYDVKMKEKGDIPEGYSVSREKKERFSLILESASTNQTSMYLCASSRQLYSNQPQHFGDGTRLSIL.

The chain's CDR3 is CASSLGTGNSPLHF. The CDR3 DNA reads as TGCGCCAGCAGCTTAGGGACAGGGAATTCACCCCTCCACTTT. This rearrangement joins TRBV5-1 to TRBJ1-6, with 9 bases that match TRBD1. The CDR3 runs 14 residues. V shed 2 bases, J shed 7 bases, and the junction held 1 base outside the gene matches. The germline CDR1 and CDR2 sequences are SGHRS and YFSETQ.

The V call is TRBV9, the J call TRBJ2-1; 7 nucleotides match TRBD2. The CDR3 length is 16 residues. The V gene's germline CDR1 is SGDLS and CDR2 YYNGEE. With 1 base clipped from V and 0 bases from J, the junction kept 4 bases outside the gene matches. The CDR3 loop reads CASSVMGGGSYNEQFF. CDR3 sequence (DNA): TGTGCCAGCAGCGTAATGGGGGGGGGCTCCTACAATGAGCAGTTCTTC.

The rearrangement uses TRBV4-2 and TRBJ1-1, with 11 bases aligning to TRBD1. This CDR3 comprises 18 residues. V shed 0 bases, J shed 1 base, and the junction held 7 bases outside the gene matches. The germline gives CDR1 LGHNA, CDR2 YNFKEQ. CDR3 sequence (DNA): TGTGCCAGCAGCCAAGATCGGACAGGGGGCGCGGGGAACACTGAAGCTTTCTTT. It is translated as CASSQDRTGGAGNTEAFF.

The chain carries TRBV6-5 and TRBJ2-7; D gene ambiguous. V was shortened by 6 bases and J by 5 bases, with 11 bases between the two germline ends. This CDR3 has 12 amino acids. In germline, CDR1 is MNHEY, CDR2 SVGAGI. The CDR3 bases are TGTGCCAGCAGAGGAAACGAGGACGAGCAGTACTTC. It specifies CASRGNEDEQYF.